This TCR beta chain is drawn from a study of spatial heterogeneity in lung cancer. Time point reported: sample taken at primary tumor resection. TCRdb called the 5' RACE reads again in MiXCR, with one record for every CDR3 protein. The table includes some 21,000 distinct CDR3 sequences, about 4.6% detected once. This clonotype was recorded at least ten times. Sequenced here: PBMCs, sampled at surgery. The source of this sequence is a male donor with early-stage non-small cell lung cancer.

CDR3 in DNA: TGCAGTGCTCTAGTAGGTGGATCGAACACTGAAGCTTTCTTT. This sequence encodes CSALVGGSNTEAFF. The chain combines TRBV20-1 with TRBJ1-1; no clear D. Germline V lookup: CDR1 DFQATT, CDR2 SNEGSKA (reference sequence). The CDR3 contains 14 residues. Trimming left V 5 bases short and J 1 base short, with 14 bases between.